This T cell receptor (beta chain) is drawn from a study of blood T cell repertoires in COVID-19 (dated by TCRdb to the early 2020s). About the full investigation: Samples covering the acute and convalescent phases of COVID-19 were provided by collaborators in the United States, Italy and Spain. The material from the prospective study consisted of cDNA or gDNA derived from T cells, B-cell-depleted T cells, or PBMCs. The dataset comprised deeply sampled blood TCRbeta repertoires from subjects exposed to, actively infected with, or recovered from COVID-19. A freely available public database, intended as a resource for researchers studying the immune response to SARS-CoV-2, is where the repertoires were released. Samples were obtained from the ongoing ImmuneRACE study (first 160 participants) and from some 1,300 subjects provided by 6 global collaborators. The sample metadata nearly always contained a de-identified subject ID, COVID-19 status, age in years and sex. Where available, HLA class I and class II types were taken from metadata supplied by the sample provider and were not determined by assay-based typing.

TCRbeta CDR3 regions were amplified from genomic DNA using the immunoSEQ Assay, a bias-controlled multiplex PCR. The published analysis was carried out like this. Within the assay, amplification of reference gene primers was used to estimate how many nucleated cells each sample contained. Sequence reads were collapsed and filtered to measure the absolute abundance of every unique TCRbeta CDR3 rearrangement. For each sample, productive Simpson clonality was calculated by taking the square root of Simpson's diversity index across productive rearrangements. TCRdb stores this immuneACCESS table with in-frame sequences only. Part of the clones is absent; in the studies checked, under half of the shortfall reflects unresolved V genes, and no reason is known for the rest. V and J calls and clone size come straight from that table; D and trimming were deduced from the DNA. Here the sample has fewer than 250,000 clones; about 86% occur a single time. The ten largest clones take up roughly 15% of the sample.

Of note for this clone: It lacks a known antigen. No qualities accompany the bases; no much larger clone lies one base away.

Participants in the prospective study were enrolled through a virtual design, were aged roughly 18 to 90 years, and lived in roughly 24 United States geographic areas. In the prospective study, participants were assigned to cohorts based on the clinical history participants reported in a screening survey and a study questionnaire. In the prospective study, whole blood, serum and a nasopharyngeal or oropharyngeal swab were collected from each participant by mobile phlebotomists. Prospective study participants could optionally give additional blood draws and questionnaires over an approximately two-month period. Before DNA extraction, blood samples from the prospective study were shipped at room temperature or frozen. General findings and caveats noted by the study authors: The quantity of clinical and demographic metadata differed by source and by participant and was supplied without curation.

The CDR3 holds 14 amino acids from the cysteine to the phenylalanine. The only DNA kept is the CDR3, 42 bases in frame from the first base. CDR1 and CDR2 are drawn from the germline V gene: SGHTA, FQGNSA. V is reduced by 0 bases and J by 3 bases, leaving a spacing of 9 bases between them. The receptor was isolated from a woman aged 45-60 years with acute COVID-19. The source material was PBMCs or T cells enriched from blood (not recorded which). The rearranged segments are TRBV7-2 and TRBJ2-7; D gene: possibly TRBD2, on 6 matching bases. The sequenced DNA is TGTGCCAGCAGCTTAGCCGGGCGGGGCTACGAGCAGTACTTC. It translates as CASSLAGRGYEQYF.